These T cell receptor beta chains were read from a single sample in a study of blood T cell repertoires in COVID-19. Assay: immunoSEQ multiplex PCR; the TCRdb copy retains only in-frame clones and omits some. This sample has roughly 130,000 clones; around 79% occur once, and the top ten carry approximately 3.6%. Material for sequencing was peripheral blood. The source of these receptors is a man in his 60s with acute or convalescent COVID-19. The CDR3 runs from the conserved cysteine through the conserved F or W. Each record gives: J gene, V gene, D gene, clone size, CDR3 DNA, CDR3 protein. D genes are given only for firm matches. Rows give clone size only sometimes, using once, few, many, or a class for an expanded clone.

j_gene: TRBJ1-2; v_gene: TRBV7-8; d_gene: TRBD1; abundance: .; CDR3nt: TGTGCCAGCAGCTTATCTCCGGGACAGGGAGGCTATGGCTACACCTTC; CDR3aa: CASSLSPGQGGYGYTF
j_gene: TRBJ1-1; v_gene: TRBV6-2/TRBV6-3; d_gene: .; abundance: .; CDR3nt: TGTGCCAGCACCCCGGCTGGGGGGGCCGAGGAAGCTTTCTTT; CDR3aa: CASTPAGGAEEAFF
j_gene: TRBJ2-2; v_gene: TRBV18; d_gene: .; abundance: .; CDR3nt: TGTGCCAGCTCACCCCAACCGGTTGGGGAGCTGTTTTTT; CDR3aa: CASSPQPVGELFF
j_gene: TRBJ2-2; v_gene: TRBV6-5; d_gene: .; abundance: .; CDR3nt: TGTGCCAGCAGTTTCGCGACAGGGACTCACACCGGGGAGCTGTTTTTT; CDR3aa: CASSFATGTHTGELFF
j_gene: TRBJ2-1; v_gene: TRBV5-5; d_gene: TRBD2; abundance: .; CDR3nt: TGTGCCAGCAGCTTGGACGGGAGGGTATACAATGAGCAGTTCTTC; CDR3aa: CASSLDGRVYNEQFF
j_gene: TRBJ1-3; v_gene: TRBV29-1; d_gene: .; abundance: few; CDR3nt: TGCAGCGCCTCCTCTGGAAACACCATATATTTT; CDR3aa: CSASSGNTIYF
j_gene: TRBJ1-1; v_gene: TRBV5-1; d_gene: .; abundance: .; CDR3nt: TGCGCCAGCAGCTTGGCCACACAGGCGAACACTGAAGCTTTCTTT; CDR3aa: CASSLATQANTEAFF
j_gene: TRBJ2-7; v_gene: TRBV7-9; d_gene: .; abundance: .; CDR3nt: TGTGCCAGCAGGGGCGGGGCCGCCTACGAGCAGTACTTC; CDR3aa: CASRGGAAYEQYF
j_gene: TRBJ2-4; v_gene: TRBV12-3/TRBV12-4; d_gene: TRBD1; abundance: .; CDR3nt: TGTGCCAGCAGTCCCCGGGACAGGGACATTCAGTACTTC; CDR3aa: CASSPRDRDIQYF
j_gene: TRBJ2-7; v_gene: TRBV7-3; d_gene: .; abundance: .; CDR3nt: TGTGCCAGCAGCTTAACCGTCTACGAGCAGTACTTC; CDR3aa: CASSLTVYEQYF
j_gene: TRBJ2-1; v_gene: TRBV5-4; d_gene: .; abundance: .; CDR3nt: TGTGCCAGCAGCTTACCAGGGTTTACCTACAATGAGCAGTTCTTC; CDR3aa: CASSLPGFTYNEQFF
j_gene: TRBJ1-5; v_gene: TRBV7-2; d_gene: .; abundance: .; CDR3nt: TGTGCCAGCAGCCAAGGACTCTATCAGCCCCAGCATTTT; CDR3aa: CASSQGLYQPQHF
j_gene: TRBJ1-2; v_gene: TRBV12-3/TRBV12-4; d_gene: .; abundance: few; CDR3nt: TGTGCCAGCAGTTTAGAGGGGTTCTATGGCTACACCTTC; CDR3aa: CASSLEGFYGYTF
j_gene: TRBJ1-5; v_gene: TRBV27; d_gene: .; abundance: .; CDR3nt: TGTGCCAGCAGCAATGGACAGCATAGCAATCAGCCCCAGCATTTT; CDR3aa: CASSNGQHSNQPQHF
j_gene: TRBJ1-2; v_gene: TRBV24-1; d_gene: .; abundance: .; CDR3nt: TGTGCCACCAGTGTGAGGCAGGGAGGGGGAGACTATGGCTACACCTTC; CDR3aa: CATSVRQGGGDYGYTF
j_gene: TRBJ2-3; v_gene: TRBV10-3; d_gene: .; abundance: .; CDR3nt: TGTGCCGCCTCGGGGAACACAGATACGCAGTATTTT; CDR3aa: CAASGNTDTQYF
j_gene: TRBJ1-1; v_gene: TRBV7-9; d_gene: .; abundance: .; CDR3nt: TGTGCCAGCAGCCTCTCGACAGGGAACACTGAAGCTTTCTTT; CDR3aa: CASSLSTGNTEAFF